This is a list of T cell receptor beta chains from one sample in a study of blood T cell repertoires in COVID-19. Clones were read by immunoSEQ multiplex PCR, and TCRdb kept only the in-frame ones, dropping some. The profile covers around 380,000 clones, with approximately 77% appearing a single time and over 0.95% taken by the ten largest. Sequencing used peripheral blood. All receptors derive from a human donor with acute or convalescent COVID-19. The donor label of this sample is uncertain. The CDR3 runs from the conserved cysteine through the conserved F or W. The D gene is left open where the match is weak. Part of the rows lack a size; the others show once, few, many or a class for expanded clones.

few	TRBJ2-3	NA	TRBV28	CASSEPSAADTQYF	TGTGCCAGCAGCGAACCTTCGGCGGCAGATACGCAGTATTTT
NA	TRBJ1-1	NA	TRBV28	CASSYGDRTEAFF	TGTGCCAGCAGTTATGGCGACAGGACTGAAGCTTTCTTT
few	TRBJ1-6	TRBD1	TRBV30	CAWSRRTGGSSSYNSPLHF	TGTGCCTGGAGTCGAAGGACAGGGGGTTCCAGCTCCTATAATTCACCCCTCCACTTT
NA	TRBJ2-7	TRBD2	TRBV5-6	CASSRNPGGGSSYEQYF	TGTGCCAGCAGCCGCAACCCCGGGGGAGGGAGCTCCTACGAGCAGTACTTC
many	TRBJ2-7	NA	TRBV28	CASSTVYVWALQYF	TGTGCCAGCAGTACCGTCTACGTGTGGGCACTTCAGTACTTC
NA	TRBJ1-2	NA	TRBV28	CASSLGWGRGNYGYTF	TGTGCCAGCAGTTTAGGGTGGGGCCGAGGTAACTATGGCTACACCTTC
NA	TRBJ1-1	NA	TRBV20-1	CSASLGRGPGTEAFF	TGCAGTGCTAGTTTGGGGAGGGGCCCGGGGACTGAAGCTTTCTTT
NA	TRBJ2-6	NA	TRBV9	CASSNPRGSGANVLTF	TGTGCCAGCAGCAACCCAAGAGGCTCTGGGGCCAACGTCCTGACTTTC
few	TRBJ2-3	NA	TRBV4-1	CASSLPRGGEGTDTQYF	TGCGCCAGCAGCCTCCCTAGGGGGGGAGAGGGCACAGATACGCAGTATTTT
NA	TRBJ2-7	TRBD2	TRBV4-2	CASSQQSGGAYEQYF	TGTGCCAGCAGCCAGCAGAGCGGGGGGGCCTACGAGCAGTACTTC
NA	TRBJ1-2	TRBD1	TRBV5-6	CASSFRLRTGGIYGYTF	TGTGCCAGCAGCTTTCGTCTGCGGACAGGGGGCATCTATGGCTACACCTTC
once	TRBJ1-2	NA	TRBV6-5	CASSYQSRGDYGYTF	TGTGCCAGCAGTTACCAGTCCCGGGGAGACTATGGCTACACCTTC
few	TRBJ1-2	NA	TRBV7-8	CASSLARTANYGYTF	TGTGCCAGCAGCTTAGCCCGGACAGCAAACTATGGCTACACCTTC
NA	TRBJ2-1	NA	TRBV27	CASSRTSQSNEQFF	TGTGCCAGCAGCCGGACTTCCCAATCCAATGAGCAGTTCTTC
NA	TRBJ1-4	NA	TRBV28	CASIRATNEKLFF	TGTGCCAGCATTCGTGCAACTAATGAAAAACTGTTTTTT
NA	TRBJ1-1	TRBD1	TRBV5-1	CASSFSDRGRRAFF	TGCGCCAGCAGCTTTTCGGACAGGGGGCGTAGGGCTTTCTTT
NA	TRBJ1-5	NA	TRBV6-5	CASSQQGAGNQPQHF	TGTGCCAGCAGTCAACAGGGAGCGGGCAATCAGCCCCAGCATTTT
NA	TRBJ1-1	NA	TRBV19	CASSSLRGRGTEAFF	TGTGCCAGTAGCTCCCTCCGGGGTAGGGGGACTGAAGCTTTCTTT
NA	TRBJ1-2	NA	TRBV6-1	CASSGTPRVWNNYGYTF	TGTGCCAGCAGTGGGACTCCTCGGGTCTGGAATAACTATGGCTACACCTTC
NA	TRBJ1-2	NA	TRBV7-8	CASSPQGWGYTF	TGTGCCAGCAGCCCACAGGGTTGGGGCTACACCTTC
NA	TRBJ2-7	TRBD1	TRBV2	CASTRDRVSHEQYF	TGTGCCAGCACCAGGGACAGGGTGTCCCACGAGCAGTACTTC
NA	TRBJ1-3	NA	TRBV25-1	CASNNGNTIYF	TGTGCCAGCAATAATGGAAACACCATATATTTT
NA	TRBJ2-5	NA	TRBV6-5	CASSYSRGWETQYF	TGTGCCAGCAGTTACTCCAGGGGTTGGGAGACCCAGTACTTC
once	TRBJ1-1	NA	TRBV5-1	CASSSKTANTEAFF	TGCGCCAGCAGCTCAAAGACAGCGAACACTGAAGCTTTCTTT
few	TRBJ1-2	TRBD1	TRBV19	CASSIAGTGRSGQGYTF	TGTGCCAGTAGTATAGCCGGGACAGGGAGATCCGGTCAAGGCTACACCTTC
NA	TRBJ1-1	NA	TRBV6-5	CASRKESVNTEAFF	TGTGCCAGCAGAAAAGAGTCCGTGAACACTGAAGCTTTCTTT
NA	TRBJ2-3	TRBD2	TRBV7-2	CASSSGLAGLDTQYF	TGTGCCAGCAGCTCGGGACTAGCGGGATTAGATACGCAGTATTTT
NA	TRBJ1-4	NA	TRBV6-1	CASSDTGTRRNEKLFF	TGTGCCAGCAGTGATACCGGCACACGGAGGAATGAAAAACTGTTTTTT
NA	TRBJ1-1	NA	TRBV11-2	CASSLVNGGDTEAFF	TGTGCCAGCAGCTTAGTTAACGGGGGGGACACTGAAGCTTTCTTT
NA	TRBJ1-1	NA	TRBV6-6	CASSYGGVNTEAFF	TGTGCCAGCAGTTACGGAGGGGTGAACACTGAAGCTTTCTTT
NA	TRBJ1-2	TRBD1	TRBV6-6	CASRTGQGANGYTF	TGTGCCAGCAGGACGGGACAGGGGGCCAATGGCTACACCTTC
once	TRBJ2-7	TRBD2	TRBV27	CASSFREGQFYEQYF	TGTGCCAGCAGTTTCCGGGAGGGCCAGTTCTACGAGCAGTACTTC
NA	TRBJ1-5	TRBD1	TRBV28	CASTEGYRQGRLDQPQHF	TGTGCCAGCACAGAGGGGTACCGACAGGGACGTTTAGATCAGCCCCAGCATTTT
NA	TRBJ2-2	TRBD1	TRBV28	CASSLVGERDRGRGTGELFF	TGTGCCAGCAGTTTAGTGGGCGAGAGAGACAGGGGGCGCGGCACCGGGGAGCTGTTTTTT
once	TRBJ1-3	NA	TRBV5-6	CASSREFSGNTIYF	TGTGCCAGCAGCCGGGAGTTCTCTGGAAACACCATATATTTT
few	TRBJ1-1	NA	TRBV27	CASTRGGNTEAFF	TGTGCCAGCACCCGGGGAGGGAACACTGAAGCTTTCTTT
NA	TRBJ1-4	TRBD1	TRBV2	CASTRDRGVAEKLFF	TGTGCCAGCACGCGGGACAGGGGAGTGGCCGAAAAACTGTTTTTT
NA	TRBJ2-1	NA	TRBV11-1	CASSFPGGQFF	TGTGCCAGCAGCTTTCCAGGAGGGCAGTTCTTC
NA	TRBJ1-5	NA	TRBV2	CASCGGNQPQHF	TGTGCCAGCTGCGGAGGGAATCAGCCCCAGCATTTT
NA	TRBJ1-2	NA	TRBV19	CATLPAGKSYGYTF	TGTGCCACCCTGCCTGCGGGCAAGTCCTATGGCTACACCTTC
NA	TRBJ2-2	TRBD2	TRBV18	CASSSLPPASGGRNTGELFF	TGTGCCAGCTCATCCCTACCCCCGGCTAGCGGGGGGCGAAACACCGGGGAGCTGTTTTTT
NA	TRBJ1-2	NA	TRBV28	CASKTGQPDGYTF	TGTGCCAGCAAGACAGGCCAACCGGATGGCTACACCTTC
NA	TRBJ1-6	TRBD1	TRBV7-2	CASSLVGTGYSPLHF	TGTGCCAGCAGCTTAGTCGGGACAGGATATTCACCCCTCCACTTT
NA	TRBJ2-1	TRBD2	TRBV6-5	CASSGLAPIEQFF	TGTGCCAGCAGCGGACTAGCGCCAATTGAGCAGTTCTTC
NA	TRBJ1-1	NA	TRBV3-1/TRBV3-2	CASSQDPRARTSTEAFF	TGTGCCAGCAGCCAAGATCCGCGGGCTCGGACTAGCACTGAAGCTTTCTTT
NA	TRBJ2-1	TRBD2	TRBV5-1	CASSSGLVHEQFF	TGCGCCAGCAGCTCTGGACTAGTCCATGAGCAGTTCTTC
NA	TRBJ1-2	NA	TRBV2	CASSVDRTYGYTF	TGTGCCAGCAGTGTAGACAGAACCTATGGCTACACCTTC
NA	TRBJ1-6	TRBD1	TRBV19	CASSIQGAKGSPLHF	TGTGCCAGTAGTATTCAGGGGGCGAAAGGTTCACCCCTCCACTTT
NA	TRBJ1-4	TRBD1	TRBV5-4	CASSRDRGEKLFF	TGTGCCAGCAGCCGGGACAGGGGTGAAAAACTGTTTTTT
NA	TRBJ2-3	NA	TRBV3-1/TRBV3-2	CASSQDEEGDTQYF	TGTGCCAGCAGCCAAGATGAGGAGGGAGATACGCAGTATTTT
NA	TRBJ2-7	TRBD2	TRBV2	CASSGGLADSYEQYF	TGTGCCAGCAGTGGGGGACTAGCGGACTCCTACGAGCAGTACTTC
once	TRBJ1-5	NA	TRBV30	CAWTSGANQPQHF	TGTGCCTGGACTTCCGGAGCCAATCAGCCCCAGCATTTT
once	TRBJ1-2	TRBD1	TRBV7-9	CASSFPRTGPLLNYGYTF	TGTGCCAGCAGCTTTCCGAGGACAGGGCCCTTACTTAACTATGGCTACACCTTC
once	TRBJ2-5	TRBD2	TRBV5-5	CASSFSRGGQETQYF	TGTGCCAGCAGCTTTAGCCGGGGGGGACAAGAGACCCAGTACTTC
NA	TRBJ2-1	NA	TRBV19	CASSLFSGNEQFF	TGTGCCAGTAGTCTCTTTTCCGGGAATGAGCAGTTCTTC